What follows are 32 T cell receptor beta chains derived from one specimen sequenced in a study of T cell responses to AZD1222 COVID-19 vaccine. Profiled with immunoSEQ multiplex PCR; TCRdb holds only in-frame clones, not every one. The data contain 95,000 to 120,000 clones, about nine tenths of them singletons. Sequencing used peripheral blood, obtained on day 0 of MenACWY control vaccination. Receptor source: an adult in good health.

The chain joins TRBV27 to TRBJ2-7; D may match TRBD1 or TRBD2 (5 bases each). Germline V CDR1 and CDR2: MNHEY, SMNVEV (reference sequence). The V end lost 3 bases, the J end lost 2 bases, and 14 bases lay between the germline ends. CDR3 length equals 15 residues. CDR3: CASSFKGMGAYEQYF. In nucleotides, the CDR3 is TGTGCCAGCAGTTTTAAGGGGATGGGGGCCTACGAGCAGTACTTC.

The chain joins TRBV5-8 to TRBJ1-2; D is ambiguous. V lost 4 bases to trimming and J lost 6 bases, with 13 bases between them. Germline CDR1 reads SGHTS; CDR2 reads YDEGEE. The CDR3 extends over 13 amino acids. CDR3 region: CASSLGNVHGYTF. In DNA, the CDR3 is TGTGCCAGCAGCCTCGGGAATGTACATGGCTACACCTTC. The full variable domain, its missing parts supplied by reference TRBV5-8 and TRBJ1-2, is EAGVTQSPTHLIKTRGQQATLRCSPISGHTSVYWYQQALGLGLQFLLWYDEGEERNRGNFPPRFSGRQFPNYSSELNVNALELEDSALYLCASSLGNVHGYTFGSGTRLTVV.

This chain links TRBV7-2 with TRBJ2-5; D is uncertain. The CDR3 consists of 15 residues. Germline V lookup: CDR1 SGHTA, CDR2 FQGNSA. Deletions cut 3 bases from V and 5 bases from J, with 16 bases between. CDR3 amino acids: CASSFWQDRRETQYF. The CDR3, as DNA: TGTGCCAGCAGCTTTTGGCAGGATCGACGGGAGACCCAGTACTTC.

This chain connects TRBV11-2 to TRBJ1-2, with D perhaps matching TRBD1 (5 bases). The germline CDR1 and CDR2 sequences are SGHAT and FQNNGV. CDR3 length: 15 amino acids. Deletions cut 3 bases from V and 5 bases from J, with 16 bases between. The CDR3 DNA sequence: TGTGCCAGCAGCTTGGGACCGCTAAGCCCTTATGGCTACACCTTC. It encodes CASSLGPLSPYGYTF.

This clone was counted a single time. V is TRBV5-1 and J is TRBJ2-3; 8 nucleotides align to TRBD1. Germline CDR1 reads SGHRS; CDR2 reads YFSETQ. The CDR3 is 16 residues long. V was pared by 4 bases and J by 1 base, with 8 bases of the junction left unmatched. CDR3 residues: CASSRGQGGGTDTQYF. The CDR3, as DNA: TGCGCCAGCAGCCGAGGACAGGGTGGGGGCACAGATACGCAGTATTTT.

This chain links TRBV4-2 with TRBJ1-2; 9 nucleotides agree with TRBD1. The CDR3 length is 20 residues. The ends lost 3 bases at V and 4 bases at J; junction bases unmatched: 21. Germline assignment: CDR1 LGHNA and CDR2 YNFKEQ. The CDR3 loop is CASSHLLAPGQGWGAYGYTF. CDR3 DNA: TGTGCCAGCAGCCACCTTCTCGCACCGGGACAGGGATGGGGAGCCTATGGCTACACCTTC.

The rearrangement uses TRBV4-2 and TRBJ2-5; D call uncertain. Trimming stripped 0 bases from V and 5 bases from J, with 4 bases between. The length of the CDR3 is 12 residues. Germline-derived CDR1 and CDR2 are LGHNA and YNFKEQ. The CDR3 spells CASSQDSETQYF. CDR3 sequence (DNA): TGTGCCAGCAGCCAAGATAGCGAGACCCAGTACTTC.

This clone was counted between two and nine times. The chain is built from TRBV7-9 and TRBJ2-7; D is undetermined. The CDR3 runs to 13 residues. Germline V gives CDR1 SEHNR, CDR2 FQNEAQ (reference sequence). V dropped 1 base and J dropped 4 bases, with 8 bases sitting between them. The CDR3 protein is CASSLGSGYEQYF. The CDR3 nucleotides are TGTGCCAGCAGCTTAGGCTCCGGGTACGAGCAGTACTTC.

The rearrangement uses TRBV6-2 or TRBV6-3 and TRBJ2-7, with D possibly TRBD1 on 5 matching bases. The ends were cut back, 2 bases at V and 4 bases at J, with 12 bases in the middle. The CDR3 runs to 14 residues. Germline loops: CDR1 MNHEY, CDR2 SVGEGT. For the CDR3, the DNA is TGTGCCAGCAGTTACCCAGGGCCCTTGTACGAGCAGTACTTC. Protein product: CASSYPGPLYEQYF.

The V gene is TRBV7-9, the J gene TRBJ1-2; D uncertain. The V gene lost 6 bases and the J gene lost 1 base, with 12 bases spanning the gap. The CDR3 is made up of 14 amino acids. Germline V lookup: CDR1 SEHNR, CDR2 FQNEAQ (reference sequence). The CDR3: CASSLPTRNYGYTF. The CDR3 DNA reads TGTGCCAGCAGTTTGCCTACACGTAACTATGGCTACACCTTC.

This clone was found once. J is TRBJ1-1 and V is TRBV19, with D possibly TRBD1 on 5 matching bases. The CDR3 spans 17 residues. V lost 8 bases, J lost 9 bases, and 31 bases lay in between. Germline V lookup: CDR1 LNHDA, CDR2 SQIVND (reference sequence). CDR3: CASLSGTTPTRGSQAFF. CDR3 DNA: TGTGCCAGTCTAAGTGGGACTACTCCTACAAGGGGAAGTCAAGCTTTCTTT.

The chain couples TRBV5-6 to TRBJ1-2; D gene unclear. Trimming stripped 2 bases from V and 4 bases from J, with 6 bases between. CDR1 SGHDT and CDR2 YYEEEE come from the germline V gene. The CDR3 is 12 amino acids. In DNA form, the CDR3 reads TGTGCCAGCAGCTTTAGGGCCTATGGCTACACCTTC. It encodes CASSFRAYGYTF.

The chain has TRBV7-9 and TRBJ2-5; D tentatively fits TRBD1 or TRBD2 (5 bases each). The CDR3 sequence is 16 residues long. V lost 7 bases to trimming and J lost 0 bases, with 18 bases between them. CDR1 is SEHNR and CDR2 is FQNEAQ in the germline V gene (reference sequence). In DNA, the CDR3 is TGTGCCAGCACCTTGCGCTTCGGGGCCGACCAAGAGACCCAGTACTTC. Encoded protein: CASTLRFGADQETQYF.

The table lists this clone with a few counts. V gene TRBV5-5 combines with J gene TRBJ1-2; no clear D gene. This CDR3 region has 13 residues. Germline V gene data show CDR1 as SGHKS and CDR2 as YYEKEE (reference sequence). V lost 4 bases and J lost 7, with 14 bases in between. In DNA, the CDR3 is TGTGCCAGCAGCCCCAATCCGAGTAGTGGCTACACCTTC. Its translation: CASSPNPSSGYTF. The full variable domain, with the rest looked up from reference TRBV5-5 and TRBJ1-2, is DAGVTQSPTHLIKTRGQQVTLRCSPISGHKSVSWYQQVLGQGPQFIFQYYEKEERGRGNFPDRFSARQFPNYSSELNVNALLLGDSALYLCASSPNPSSGYTFGSGTRLTVV.

Regarding this clone: This same CDR3 is encoded by further DNA sequences in the sample. The genes are TRBV20-1 and TRBJ2-5; TRBD2 is a possible D gene (7 bases). The germline gives CDR1 DFQATT, CDR2 SNEGSKA (reference sequence). This CDR3 is built from 13 residues. Trimming pared 3 bases from V and 4 bases from J, leaving 12 bases between. CDR3 region: CSASGRGLETQYF. DNA of the CDR3: TGCAGTGCTAGTGGGCGGGGGCTAGAGACCCAGTACTTC.

V is TRBV7-9 and J is TRBJ2-5; no definite D call. CDR1 and CDR2 from the germline V gene are SEHNR and FQNEAQ (reference sequence). V lost 3 bases to trimming and J lost 1 base, with 0 bases between them. The CDR3 runs 11 residues. This CDR3 is CASSFQETQYF. CDR3 coding DNA: TGTGCCAGCAGCTTCCAAGAGACCCAGTACTTC.

This clone was seen more than once but under ten times. The chain combines TRBV5-4 with TRBJ2-3; D might be TRBD2 (5 bases). This CDR3 is 14 amino acids long. V lost 4 bases, J lost 0 bases, and 9 bases lay in between. CDR1 is SGHNT and CDR2 is YYREEE in the germline V gene (reference sequence). Here the CDR3 DNA reads TGTGCCAGCAGCCCGGAGGCTAGCACAGATACGCAGTATTTT. It codes for CASSPEASTDTQYF.

The J gene is TRBJ2-1, the V gene TRBV29-1, with 8 bases aligning to TRBD1. This CDR3 is 12 amino acids long. V lost 7 bases and J lost 6; bases outside the gene matches: 5. In germline, CDR1 is SQVTM, CDR2 ANQGSEA. The CDR3 reads CSGGTGGNEQFF. The CDR3 DNA reads as TGCAGCGGTGGCACAGGGGGCAATGAGCAGTTCTTC.

This rearrangement joins TRBV5-4 to TRBJ2-3, with 13 bases aligning to TRBD2. CDR1 and CDR2 (germline): SGHNT, YYREEE (reference sequence). CDR3 size: 16 residues. Germline trimming cut 4 bases from V and 4 bases from J; bases unmatched to any gene: 6. Written as DNA, the CDR3 is TGTGCCAGCAGCGGTACTAGCGGGGGGGTACCAGATACGCAGTATTTT. Protein: CASSGTSGGVPDTQYF.

This clone was detected a few times. The J gene is TRBJ1-2, the V gene TRBV6-4; 9 positions agree with TRBD1. The CDR3 contains 16 residues. V was pared by 6 bases and J by 0 bases, with 8 bases of the junction left unmatched. Germline lookup yields CDR1 MRHNA and CDR2 SNTAGT. CDR3 sequence: CASRRGQGYANYGYTF. CDR3 DNA: TGTGCCAGCAGAAGGGGACAGGGCTACGCTAACTATGGCTACACCTTC.

J is TRBJ1-6 and V is TRBV7-8; the D gene is possibly TRBD1 (5 bases). The CDR3 is 13 amino acids. Germline CDR1 is SGHVS and CDR2 is FQNEAQ. With 4 bases removed from V and 6 bases from J, the gap between germline ends came to 7 bases. This chain's CDR3 is CASSSRVNSPLHF. Here the CDR3 DNA reads TGTGCCAGCAGCTCCAGGGTTAATTCACCCCTCCACTTT.

A word on this clone: Other DNA sequences within the sample encode an identical CDR3. CDR3 in DNA: TGTGCCAGCAGTCCCCTTGGTCCCACAGATACGCAGTATTTT. Encoded protein: CASSPLGPTDTQYF. The chain couples TRBV28 to TRBJ2-3; D not certain. This CDR3 has 14 amino acids. Germline values: CDR1 MDHEN, CDR2 SYDVKM. V was shortened by 5 bases and J by 2 bases, with 11 bases between the two germline ends. Variable domain in full (rest from reference TRBV28 and TRBJ2-3): DVKVTQSSRYLVKRTGEKVFLECVQDMDHENMFWYRQDPGLGLRLIYFSYDVKMKEKGDIPEGYSVSREKKERFSLILESASTNQTSMYLCASSPLGPTDTQYFGPGTRLTVL.

V is TRBV5-6 and J is TRBJ2-2; TRBD1 might be the D (5 bases). Looked up from germline, CDR1 is SGHDT and CDR2 is YYEEEE. Trimming pared 2 bases from V and 7 bases from J, leaving 12 bases between. The CDR3 totals 14 residues. CDR3: CASSFSGRYGELFF. For the CDR3, the DNA is TGTGCCAGCAGCTTTTCAGGGCGGTACGGGGAGCTGTTTTTT.

Here the CDR3 DNA reads TGTGCCGCCGCCCTCGTCGCAGGGTCCTACGAGCAGTACTTC. This translates into CAAALVAGSYEQYF. The gene calls are TRBV6-5 and TRBJ2-7, with a weak D call TRBD1 (5 bases). Trimming removed 11 bases from V and 1 base from J, with 18 bases in between. CDR3 length equals 14 residues. Germline CDR1 and CDR2: MNHEY and SVGAGI.

The rearrangement links TRBV11-2 to TRBJ2-1, with D perhaps TRBD1 (6 bases). From germline, CDR1 is SGHAT and CDR2 FQNNGV. The CDR3 has 14 amino acids. The V and J ends lost 6 bases and 0 bases respectively, with 9 bases between them. The DNA of the CDR3 is TGTGCCAGCAGTGGGACAAGCTCCTACAATGAGCAGTTCTTC. Its translation: CASSGTSSYNEQFF.

The gene calls are TRBV6-5 and TRBJ2-2; 9 bases match TRBD1. The CDR3 sequence is 15 residues long. Germline loops: CDR1 MNHEY, CDR2 SVGAGI. J gave up 4 bases and V 6 bases, and 6 bases lay outside the gene matches. The DNA for the CDR3 is TGTGCCAGCAGAGACGGGACAGGGCGCACCGGGGAGCTGTTTTTT. This codes for CASRDGTGRTGELFF.

The V gene is TRBV6-5, the J gene TRBJ1-1, with TRBD1 matching over 7 bases. The CDR3 length is 13 residues. The ends lost 6 bases at V and 11 bases at J; junction bases unmatched: 12. Germline-derived CDR1 and CDR2 are MNHEY and SVGAGI. The CDR3 DNA is TGTGCCAGCAGCCCCAACAGGGGCTTTGATGCTTTCTTT. It specifies CASSPNRGFDAFF.

V gene TRBV9 combines with J gene TRBJ1-2; 7 bases are a match to TRBD1. The CDR3 spans 13 residues. Per germline, CDR1 SGDLS and CDR2 YYNGEE. Trimming cost V 3 bases and J 6 bases; bases outside gene matches: 5. CDR3 DNA sequence: TGTGCCAGCAGCGCCCGGGACAGCAATGGCTACACCTTC. It codes for CASSARDSNGYTF.

In this sample, this clone turned up a few times. The V gene is TRBV28, the J gene TRBJ1-1; a possible D gene is TRBD1 (5 bases). Trimming took 5 bases from V and 11 from J, leaving 21 bases between them. The CDR3 spans 14 residues. Germline CDR1 reads MDHEN; CDR2 reads SYDVKM. CDR3 sequence (DNA): TGTGCCAGCAGTCGTCAGGGTACGAGGCATCCGGCTTTCTTT. Translation: CASSRQGTRHPAFF.

The V and J genes are TRBV18 and TRBJ2-7; D might be TRBD1 (5 bases). Germline lookup yields CDR1 KGHSH and CDR2 LQKENI. The CDR3 extends over 16 amino acids. V was shortened by 0 bases and J by 6 bases, with 18 bases between the two germline ends. The CDR3: CASSPPTGHAQVEQYF. CDR3 nucleotides: TGTGCCAGCTCACCACCAACAGGCCACGCTCAGGTCGAGCAGTACTTC.

The chain recombines TRBV7-8 with TRBJ2-1, with 13 positions matching TRBD2. The CDR3 length is 15 residues. V was clipped by 1 base and J by 9 bases; unmatched bases: 3. CDR1 is SGHVS and CDR2 is FQNEAQ in the germline V gene. CDR3 in DNA: TGTGCCAGCAGCTTAGGACTAGCGGGGGGATCTGAGCAGTTCTTC. This codes for CASSLGLAGGSEQFF.

The V gene is TRBV12-5, the J gene TRBJ1-4, with 7 bases matching TRBD1. Germline V gives CDR1 LGHNT, CDR2 FRNRAP. The V segment lost 5 bases and the J segment 0 bases; nucleotides outside the gene matches: 3. The CDR3 consists of 15 residues. This CDR3 is CASGITGATNEKLFF. The CDR3 nucleotides read TGTGCTAGTGGTATTACAGGGGCAACTAATGAAAAACTGTTTTTT.